The sequence of this TCR beta chain was determined in a study of blood T cell repertoires in COVID-19. About the research overall: PBMCs, B-cell-depleted T cells, or T cells were the source of the cDNA or gDNA that made up the material.

Looked up from germline, CDR1 is SNHLY and CDR2 is FYNNEI. V lost 2 bases and J lost 3; bases outside the gene matches: 8. There are 16 residues in the CDR3. The authors' processing: Reference gene primers were amplified, and this amplification served to estimate nucleated cell counts. Libraries were prepared by immunoSEQ multiplex PCR; TCRdb keeps only in-frame clonotypes and omits some of them. For V, J and clone size, that table is used; D and trimming come from the DNA. The repertoire holds 200,000 to 250,000 clones, with about 88% as singletons. This sequence originates from a woman aged 50 to 65 with COVID-19, enrolled during active disease. J is TRBJ2-7 and V is TRBV2, with 9 positions matching TRBD1. Sequenced input: peripheral blood. The CDR3 DNA follows: TGTGCCAGCAGTGAACCCCGGGACAGGGTAATCTACGAGCAGTACGTC. Its translation: CASSEPRDRVIYEQYV.